The text below deals with one TCR beta chain. TCRdb keeps only in-frame clones here, not all; method: immunoSEQ multiplex PCR. The sample yields 50,000 to 70,000 clones, 75% to 90% seen once. This specimen belongs to a study of blood T cell repertoires in COVID-19. Whole-study context: Specimens from acute and convalescent COVID-19 originated in the United States, Italy and Spain.

Germline V gene lookup returns CDR1 ENHRY and CDR2 SYGVKD. The CDR3 consists of 14 residues. After removal of 4 bases from V and 7 bases from J, the junction contained 7 bases not matched to a gene. The sequenced sample was peripheral blood. The chain employs TRBV10-3 and TRBJ2-1, with TRBD1 matching over 7 bases. The TCR was taken from a human donor with active COVID-19. The donor label of this sample is uncertain. CDR3 nucleotide sequence: TGTGCCATCAGTGCTTTAGACAGGGAGAATGAGCAGTTCTTC. It encodes CAISALDRENEQFF.